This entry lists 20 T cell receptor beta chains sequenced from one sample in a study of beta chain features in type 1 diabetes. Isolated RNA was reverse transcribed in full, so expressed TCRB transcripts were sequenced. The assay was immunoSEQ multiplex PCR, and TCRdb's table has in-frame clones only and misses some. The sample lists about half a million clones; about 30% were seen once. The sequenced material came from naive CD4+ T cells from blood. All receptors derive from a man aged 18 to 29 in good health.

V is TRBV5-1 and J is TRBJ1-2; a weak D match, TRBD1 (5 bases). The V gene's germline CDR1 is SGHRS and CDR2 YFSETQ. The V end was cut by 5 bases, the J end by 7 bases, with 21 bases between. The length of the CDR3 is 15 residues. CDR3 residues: CASRQDGTASGGYTF. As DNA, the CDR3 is TGCGCCAGCAGACAAGACGGGACGGCCTCCGGTGGCTACACCTTC.

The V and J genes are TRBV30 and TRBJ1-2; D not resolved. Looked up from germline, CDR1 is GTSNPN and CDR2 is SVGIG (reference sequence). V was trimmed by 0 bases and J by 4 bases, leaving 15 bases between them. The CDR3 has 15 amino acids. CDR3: CAWSVLASSSYGYTF. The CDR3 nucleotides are TGTGCCTGGAGTGTACTCGCCTCCAGCAGCTATGGCTACACCTTC.

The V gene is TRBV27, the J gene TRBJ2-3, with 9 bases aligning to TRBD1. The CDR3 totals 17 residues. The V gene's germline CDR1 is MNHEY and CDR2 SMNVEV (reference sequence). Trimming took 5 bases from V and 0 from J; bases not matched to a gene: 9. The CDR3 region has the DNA TGTGCCAGCAGTGTCCGGGACAGGGTATCTAGCACAGATACGCAGTATTTT. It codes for CASSVRDRVSSTDTQYF.

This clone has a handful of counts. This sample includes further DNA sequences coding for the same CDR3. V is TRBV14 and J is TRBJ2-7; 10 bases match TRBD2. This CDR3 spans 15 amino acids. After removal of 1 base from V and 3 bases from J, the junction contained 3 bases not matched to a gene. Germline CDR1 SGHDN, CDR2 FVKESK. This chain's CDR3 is CASSQGLAGVYEQYF. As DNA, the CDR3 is TGTGCCAGCAGCCAAGGTCTAGCGGGAGTCTACGAGCAGTACTTC. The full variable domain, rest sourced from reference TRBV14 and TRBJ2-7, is EAGVTQFPSHSVIEKGQTVTLRCDPISGHDNLYWYRRVMGKEIKFLLHFVKESKQDESGMPNNRFLAERTGGTYSTLKVQPAELEDSGVYFCASSQGLAGVYEQYFGPGTRLTVT.

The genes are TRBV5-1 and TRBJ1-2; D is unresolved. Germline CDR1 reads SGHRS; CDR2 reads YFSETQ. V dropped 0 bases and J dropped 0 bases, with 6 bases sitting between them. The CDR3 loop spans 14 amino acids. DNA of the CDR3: TGCGCCAGCAGCTTGGATTCGGCTAACTATGGCTACACCTTC. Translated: CASSLDSANYGYTF.

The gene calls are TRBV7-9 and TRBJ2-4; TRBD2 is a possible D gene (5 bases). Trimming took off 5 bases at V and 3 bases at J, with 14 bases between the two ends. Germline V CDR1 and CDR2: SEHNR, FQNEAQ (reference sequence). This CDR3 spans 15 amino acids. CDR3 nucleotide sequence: TGTGCCAGCAGCCCCCGAGAACGGGGCAAAAACATTCAGTACTTC. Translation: CASSPRERGKNIQYF.

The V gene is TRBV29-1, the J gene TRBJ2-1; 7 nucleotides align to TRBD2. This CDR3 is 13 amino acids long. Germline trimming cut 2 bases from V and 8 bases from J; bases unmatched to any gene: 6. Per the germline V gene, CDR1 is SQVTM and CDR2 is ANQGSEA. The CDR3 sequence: CSVEWLAAHEQFF. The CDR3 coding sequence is TGCAGCGTTGAATGGCTAGCGGCACATGAGCAGTTCTTC.

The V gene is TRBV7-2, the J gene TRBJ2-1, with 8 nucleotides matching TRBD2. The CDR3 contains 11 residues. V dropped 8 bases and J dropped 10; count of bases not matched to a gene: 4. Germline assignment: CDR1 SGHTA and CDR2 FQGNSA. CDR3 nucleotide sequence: TGTGCCAGCGGCCGGGGGGGAGAGCAGTTCTTC. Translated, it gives CASGRGGEQFF. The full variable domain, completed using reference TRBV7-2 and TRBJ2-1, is GAGVSQSPSNKVTEKGKDVELRCDPISGHTALYWYRQSLGQGLEFLIYFQGNSAPDKSGLPSDRFSAERTGGSVSTLTIQRTQQEDSAVYLCASGRGGEQFFGPGTRLTVL.

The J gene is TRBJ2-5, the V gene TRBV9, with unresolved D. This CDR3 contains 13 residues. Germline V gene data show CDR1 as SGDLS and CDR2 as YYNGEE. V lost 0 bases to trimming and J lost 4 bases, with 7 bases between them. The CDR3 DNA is TGTGCCAGCAGCGTAGATTCACGAGAGACCCAGTACTTC. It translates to CASSVDSRETQYF.

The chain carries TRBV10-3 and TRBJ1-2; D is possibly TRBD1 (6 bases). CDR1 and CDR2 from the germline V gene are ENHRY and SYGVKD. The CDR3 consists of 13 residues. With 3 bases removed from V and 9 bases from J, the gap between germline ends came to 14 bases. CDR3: CAISDPGGDSYTF. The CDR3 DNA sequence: TGTGCCATCAGTGATCCCGGAGGGGACAGCTACACCTTC.

This CDR3 is CASSQGLAGAGYNEQFF. The CDR3 DNA sequence: TGTGCCAGCTCACAGGGACTAGCGGGAGCTGGCTACAATGAGCAGTTCTTC. The gene calls are TRBV18 and TRBJ2-1; 14 bases agree with TRBD2. The ends lost 4 bases at V and 3 bases at J; junction bases unmatched: 5. CDR1 and CDR2 from the germline V gene are KGHSH and LQKENI. The CDR3 length is 17 residues.

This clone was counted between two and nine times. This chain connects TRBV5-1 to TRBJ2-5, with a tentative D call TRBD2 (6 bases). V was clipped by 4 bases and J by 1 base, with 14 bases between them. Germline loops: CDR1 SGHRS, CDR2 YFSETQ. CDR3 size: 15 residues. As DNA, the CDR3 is TGCGCCAGCAGCCTGGGGGACTGGAGCCAAGAGACCCAGTACTTC. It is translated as CASSLGDWSQETQYF.

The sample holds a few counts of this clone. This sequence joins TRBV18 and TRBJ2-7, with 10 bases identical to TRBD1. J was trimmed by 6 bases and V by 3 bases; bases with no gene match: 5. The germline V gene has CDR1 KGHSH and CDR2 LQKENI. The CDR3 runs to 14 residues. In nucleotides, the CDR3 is TGTGCCAGCTCACCGCCGGGACAGGGGCCCGAGCAGTACTTC. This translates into CASSPPGQGPEQYF. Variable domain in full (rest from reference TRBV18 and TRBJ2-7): NAGVMQNPRHLVRRRGQEARLRCSPMKGHSHVYWYRQLPEEGLKFMVYLQKENIIDESGMPKERFSAEFPKEGPSILRIQQVVRGDSAAYFCASSPPGQGPEQYFGPGTRLTVT.

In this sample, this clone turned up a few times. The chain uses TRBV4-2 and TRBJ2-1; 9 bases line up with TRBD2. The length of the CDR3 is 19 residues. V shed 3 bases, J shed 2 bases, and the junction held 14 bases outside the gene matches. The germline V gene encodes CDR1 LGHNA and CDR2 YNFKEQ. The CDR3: CASSQDGLASQGTYNEQFF. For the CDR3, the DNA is TGTGCCAGCAGCCAGGACGGACTAGCGAGTCAGGGCACCTACAATGAGCAGTTCTTC.

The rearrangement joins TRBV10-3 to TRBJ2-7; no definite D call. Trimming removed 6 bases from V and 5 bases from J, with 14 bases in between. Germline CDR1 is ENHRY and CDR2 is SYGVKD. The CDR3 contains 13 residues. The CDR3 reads CAIRRTEGNEQYF. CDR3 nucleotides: TGTGCCATCAGAAGAACGGAAGGAAACGAGCAGTACTTC.

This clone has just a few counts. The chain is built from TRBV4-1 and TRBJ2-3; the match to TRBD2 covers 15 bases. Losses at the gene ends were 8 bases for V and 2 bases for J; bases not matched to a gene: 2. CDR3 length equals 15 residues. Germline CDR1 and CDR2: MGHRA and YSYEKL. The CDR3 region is CASGLAGGNTDTQYF. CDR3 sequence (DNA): TGCGCCAGCGGACTAGCGGGAGGGAACACAGATACGCAGTATTTT.

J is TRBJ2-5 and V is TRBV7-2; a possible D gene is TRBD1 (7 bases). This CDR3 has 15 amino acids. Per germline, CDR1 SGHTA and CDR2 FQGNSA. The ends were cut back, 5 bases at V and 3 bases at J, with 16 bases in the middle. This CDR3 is CASSHPAGQKETQYF. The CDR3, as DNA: TGTGCCAGCAGCCACCCGGCGGGACAGAAAGAGACCCAGTACTTC. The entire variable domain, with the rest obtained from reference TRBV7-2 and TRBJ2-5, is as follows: GAGVSQSPSNKVTEKGKDVELRCDPISGHTALYWYRQSLGQGLEFLIYFQGNSAPDKSGLPSDRFSAERTGGSVSTLTIQRTQQEDSAVYLCASSHPAGQKETQYFGPGTRLLVL.

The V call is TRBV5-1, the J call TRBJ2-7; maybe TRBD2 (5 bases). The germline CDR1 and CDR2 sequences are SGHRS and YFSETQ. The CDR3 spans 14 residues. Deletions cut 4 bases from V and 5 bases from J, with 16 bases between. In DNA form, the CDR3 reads TGCGCCAGCAGCCGATCCGGACTTCGGGACGAGCAGTACTTC. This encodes CASSRSGLRDEQYF.

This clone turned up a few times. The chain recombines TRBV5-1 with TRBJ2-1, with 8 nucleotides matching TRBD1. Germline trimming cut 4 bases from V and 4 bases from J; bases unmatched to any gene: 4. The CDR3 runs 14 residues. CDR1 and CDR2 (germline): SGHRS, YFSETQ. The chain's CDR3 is CASSGDRSYNEQFF. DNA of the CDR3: TGCGCCAGCAGCGGGGACAGGAGTTACAATGAGCAGTTCTTC. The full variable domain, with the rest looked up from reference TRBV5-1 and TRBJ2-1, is KAGVTQTPRYLIKTRGQQVTLSCSPISGHRSVSWYQQTPGQGLQFLFEYFSETQRNKGNFPGRFSGRQFSNSRSEMNVSTLELGDSALYLCASSGDRSYNEQFFGPGTRLTVL.

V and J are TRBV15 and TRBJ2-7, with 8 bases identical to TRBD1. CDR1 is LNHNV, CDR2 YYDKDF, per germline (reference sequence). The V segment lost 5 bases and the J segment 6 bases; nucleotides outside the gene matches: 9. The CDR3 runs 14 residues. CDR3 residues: CATSPDRGGREQYF. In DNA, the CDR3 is TGTGCCACCAGCCCAGACAGGGGTGGGCGCGAGCAGTACTTC.